Shown below are 7 T cell receptor beta chains from a single sample sequenced in a study of beta chain features in type 1 diabetes. Overall study results and limits: Shortening that was moderate but significant affected the TCRB CDR3s of Type 1 diabetes patients in all four CD4+ subsets.

Expressed TCRB transcripts got sequenced, as all isolated RNA was reverse transcribed. TCRdb's copy holds only in-frame clones and misses some; the assay was immunoSEQ multiplex PCR. Of 150,000 to 200,000 clones in the sample, about 7.9% were seen once. Their target antigens are unknown. The source material was central memory CD4+ T cells from blood. The source is a man between 18 and 35 years old with type 1 diabetes.

This clone has a handful of counts. The rearrangement joins TRBV4-3 to TRBJ2-3; 7 bases fit TRBD2. CDR3 length: 15 residues. The V and J ends lost 4 bases and 0 bases, in that order; junction bases with no gene match: 4. CDR1 is LGHNA and CDR2 is YSLEER in the germline V gene. CDR3 nucleotide sequence: TGCGCCAGCAGCCGCAGCGGGGCCAGCACAGATACGCAGTATTTT. Translated: CASSRSGASTDTQYF.

This chain links TRBV7-2 with TRBJ1-2; D might be TRBD1 (6 bases). CDR3 length: 13 residues. Germline loops: CDR1 SGHTA, CDR2 FQGNSA. V was shortened by 5 bases and J by 5 bases, with 12 bases between the two germline ends. This chain's CDR3 is CASSVDREYGYTF. CDR3 nucleotides: TGTGCCAGCAGCGTGGACAGAGAATATGGCTACACCTTC. Full variable domain (rest looked up from reference TRBV7-2 and TRBJ1-2): GAGVSQSPSNKVTEKGKDVELRCDPISGHTALYWYRQSLGQGLEFLIYFQGNSAPDKSGLPSDRFSAERTGGSVSTLTIQRTQQEDSAVYLCASSVDREYGYTFGSGTRLTVV.

This clone was seen more than once but under ten times. This chain joins TRBV19 and TRBJ2-7; possibly TRBD2 for D (6 bases). The CDR3 is 12 amino acids. CDR1 is LNHDA and CDR2 is SQIVND in the germline V gene (reference sequence). The germline V and J ends were trimmed by 9 bases and 2 bases, with 11 bases remaining between them. In DNA, the CDR3 is TGTGCCAGAGAGGACTATACCTACGAGCAGTACTTC. Its protein product is CAREDYTYEQYF.

A few counts support this clone. The chain employs TRBV7-7 and TRBJ2-1; 10 bases line up with TRBD1. CDR1 SSHAT and CDR2 FNYEAQ come from the germline V gene (reference sequence). V was pared by 5 bases and J by 6 bases, with 4 bases of the junction left unmatched. The CDR3 runs 14 residues. The CDR3: CASSQGTGANEQFF. Here the CDR3 DNA reads TGTGCCAGCAGCCAAGGGACAGGGGCCAATGAGCAGTTCTTC.

This sequence joins TRBV30 and TRBJ2-1, with D possibly matching TRBD2 (6 bases). The length of the CDR3 is 14 residues. Germline V gene data show CDR1 as GTSNPN and CDR2 as SVGIG (reference sequence). V was shortened by 3 bases and J by 6 bases, with 15 bases between the two germline ends. The CDR3 bases are TGTGCCTGGAGCGTTACGGGAGTAAGCAATGAGCAGTTCTTC. Its protein product is CAWSVTGVSNEQFF.

This clone turned up a few times. This chain connects TRBV5-1 to TRBJ2-7; TRBD1 matches at 10 bases. The CDR3 is 15 residues long. J gave up 5 bases and V 4 bases, and 9 bases lay outside the gene matches. CDR1 is SGHRS, CDR2 YFSETQ, per germline. Here the CDR3 DNA reads TGCGCCAGCAGCGAACCGGGGACAGGGGACCACGAGCAGTACTTC. This sequence encodes CASSEPGTGDHEQYF.

This clone has only a few counts. The chain is built from TRBV28 and TRBJ2-2, with TRBD2 matching 7 bases. The CDR3 is made up of 15 amino acids. V lost 7 bases, J lost 3 bases, and 8 bases stayed unmatched. Germline assignment: CDR1 MDHEN and CDR2 SYDVKM. CDR3 bases: TGTGCCAGCATCCCCCGGGGGGTAGACACCGGGGAGCTGTTTTTT. It codes for CASIPRGVDTGELFF.